These 22 T cell receptor beta chains came from one sample sequenced in a study of CD8 T cells in Susac syndrome. The RNA input was about 0.5 to 1 ug, and it was reverse transcribed with random hexamers. In TCRdb, the immunoSEQ multiplex PCR reads were re-called with MiXCR into one record per CDR3 protein. The table lists roughly 150,000 distinct CDR3 sequences, about 95% of them singletons. The sequencing sample was made of CD4+ T cells from PBMCs. The receptors here all came from a human donor with Susac syndrome.

The rearrangement uses TRBV29-1 and TRBJ2-1; D perhaps matches TRBD1 (7 bases). The CDR3 totals 11 residues. Germline V gene data show CDR1 as SQVTM and CDR2 as ANQGSEA. V was cut by 6 bases and J by 6 bases, with 9 bases left in between. In DNA, the CDR3 is TGCAGCGTCAGGGGGGTCAATGAGCAGTTCTTC. Its translation is CSVRGVNEQFF.

The genes are TRBV25-1 and TRBJ2-1, with D possibly matching TRBD1 (5 bases). This CDR3 spans 15 amino acids. Between the trimmed V and J ends, which lost 4 bases and 4 bases, there was a span of 14 bases. Germline CDR1 is MGHDK and CDR2 is SYGVNS. CDR3 bases: TGTGCCAGCAGTGCGGTCAGGGCCCCATACAATGAGCAGTTCTTC. This encodes CASSAVRAPYNEQFF.

The chain joins TRBV27 to TRBJ1-2; D might be TRBD1 (5 bases). V dropped 2 bases and J dropped 4 bases, with 14 bases sitting between them. CDR3 length: 15 amino acids. The V gene's germline CDR1 is MNHEY and CDR2 SMNVEV (reference sequence). The DNA for the CDR3 is TGTGCCAGCAGTTTACAGGGCGAGATGATCTATGGCTACACCTTC. Translated, it gives CASSLQGEMIYGYTF.

The V gene is TRBV15, the J gene TRBJ2-3; D is unresolved. The CDR3 has 14 amino acids. Germline V gene sequence: CDR1 LNHNV, CDR2 YYDKDF (reference sequence). Deletions cut 0 bases from V and 4 bases from J, with 8 bases between. The CDR3 region is CATSRDGVADTQYF. The CDR3, as DNA: TGTGCCACCAGCAGAGATGGTGTGGCAGATACGCAGTATTTT.

V and J are TRBV6-4 and TRBJ2-3; 9 bases map to TRBD1. This CDR3 region has 15 residues. The J segment lost 3 bases and the V segment lost 7 bases, leaving 8 bases of the junction unmatched. Looked up from germline, CDR1 is MRHNA and CDR2 is SNTAGT. DNA of the CDR3: TGTGCCAGCATAAAGGACAGGGGCAAGACAGATACGCAGTATTTT. Protein sequence: CASIKDRGKTDTQYF.

The V call is TRBV7-9, the J call TRBJ1-2; D not certain. Germline V lookup: CDR1 SEHNR, CDR2 FQNEAQ (reference sequence). V was pared by 4 bases and J by 7 bases, with 7 bases between. This CDR3 comprises 11 residues. This CDR3 reads CASSSFGGYTF. Written as DNA, the CDR3 is TGTGCCAGCAGCTCCTTTGGTGGCTACACCTTC.

The genes are TRBV20-1 and TRBJ2-5, with D possibly matching TRBD2 (6 bases). Germline V gene lookup returns CDR1 DFQATT and CDR2 SNEGSKA (reference sequence). This CDR3 comprises 13 residues. Trimming pared 8 bases from V and 4 bases from J, leaving 17 bases between. The CDR3 region has the DNA TGCAGTTCCGGGGGAGGTAGCGTAGAGACCCAGTACTTC. Translation gives CSSGGGSVETQYF.

This chain uses TRBV5-6 with TRBJ2-3; 8 bases map to TRBD2. Germline CDR1 SGHDT, CDR2 YYEEEE. V gave up 5 bases and J gave up 2 bases; unmatched junction bases: 7. The CDR3 is 15 amino acids. CDR3 DNA sequence: TGTGCCAGCAGTCCGGGACTAGGACACACAGATACGCAGTATTTT. Its translation: CASSPGLGHTDTQYF. The whole variable domain, filled in from reference TRBV5-6 and TRBJ2-3, reads DAGVTQSPTHLIKTRGQQVTLRCSPKSGHDTVSWYQQALGQGPQFIFQYYEEEERQRGNFPDRFSGHQFPNYSSELNVNALLLGDSALYLCASSPGLGHTDTQYFGPGTRLTVL.

The V call is TRBV2, the J call TRBJ2-5; no reliable D call. Trimming took 2 bases from V and 4 from J, leaving 5 bases between them. Germline lookup yields CDR1 SNHLY and CDR2 FYNNEI. The CDR3 extends over 12 amino acids. The CDR3 coding sequence is TGTGCCAGCAGTGAATTCCGAGAGACCCAGTACTTC. Protein: CASSEFRETQYF.

The chain combines TRBV3-1 with TRBJ1-5; D remains unclear. Germline CDR1 and CDR2: LGHDT and YNNKEL (reference sequence). The CDR3 runs to 15 residues. V was trimmed by 2 bases and J by 2 bases, leaving 10 bases between them. The CDR3 coding sequence is TGTGCCAGCAGCCAAAACGGGTTTGGCAATCAGCCCCAGCATTTT. It is translated as CASSQNGFGNQPQHF.

The chain carries TRBV3-1 and TRBJ1-6; perhaps TRBD1 as D (5 bases). V was trimmed by 0 bases and J by 17 bases, leaving 11 bases between them. The CDR3 consists of 12 residues. Germline V gives CDR1 LGHDT, CDR2 YNNKEL (reference sequence). The CDR3 is CASSQDRGYFHF. CDR3 nucleotide sequence: TGTGCCAGCAGCCAAGATCGGGGCTATTTCCACTTT.

This rearrangement joins TRBV20-1 to TRBJ1-6; weak D call: TRBD1 (6 bases). CDR1 DFQATT and CDR2 SNEGSKA come from the germline V gene (reference sequence). CDR3 length: 16 residues. Trimming shortened V by 1 base and J by 8 bases, and 18 bases separated the two germline ends. The CDR3 sequence: CSARGPGGRRDSPLHF. The CDR3 region has the DNA TGCAGTGCTAGAGGGCCCGGGGGCAGGCGGGATTCACCCCTCCACTTT.

The rearrangement joins TRBV29-1 to TRBJ2-7; D perhaps matches TRBD2 (6 bases). From germline, CDR1 is SQVTM and CDR2 ANQGSEA. With 2 bases removed from V and 3 bases from J, the gap between germline ends came to 11 bases. The CDR3 has 13 residues. The CDR3 spells CSVEISGDYEQYF. DNA for the CDR3: TGCAGCGTTGAAATTTCGGGGGACTACGAGCAGTACTTC.

V gene TRBV20-1 combines with J gene TRBJ2-1; possible D gene TRBD2, 5 bases. V was clipped by 1 base and J by 8 bases, with 9 bases between them. Germline values: CDR1 DFQATT, CDR2 SNEGSKA (reference sequence). The CDR3 extends over 12 amino acids. The CDR3 nucleotides read TGCAGTGCTAGAGGCTCGGGGTATGAGCAGTTCTTC. Protein sequence: CSARGSGYEQFF.

This clonotype was found once. This rearrangement joins TRBV4-1 to TRBJ2-7, with D unresolved. Germline CDR1 and CDR2: MGHRA and YSYEKL. The CDR3 covers 13 residues. Trimming pared 5 bases from V and 2 bases from J, leaving 10 bases between. The CDR3: CASSSGWTYEQYF. In nucleotides, the CDR3 is TGCGCCAGCAGCTCCGGGTGGACCTACGAGCAGTACTTC.

This sequence joins TRBV4-1 and TRBJ2-6; D is unclear. This CDR3 is built from 19 residues. V lost 0 bases and J 0 bases, leaving 15 bases between the germline ends. Germline CDR1 and CDR2: MGHRA and YSYEKL. The CDR3 nucleotides are TGCGCCAGCAGCCAAGATAAGTCGGCGATGGTCTCTGGGGCCAACGTCCTGACTTTC. This sequence encodes CASSQDKSAMVSGANVLTF.

The V and J genes are TRBV6-5 and TRBJ2-5; D is ambiguous. Germline assignment: CDR1 MNHEY and CDR2 SVGAGI. V was shortened by 0 bases and J by 2 bases, with 19 bases between the two germline ends. The CDR3 is 18 residues long. CDR3 sequence: CASSYSGRGSAIQETQYF. The CDR3 coding sequence is TGTGCCAGCAGTTACTCGGGTCGCGGATCAGCAATACAAGAGACCCAGTACTTC.

V usage is TRBV2 and J usage is TRBJ2-1; no definite D call. Between the trimmed V and J ends, which lost 4 bases and 5 bases, there was a span of 3 bases. The CDR3 has 11 amino acids. CDR1 is SNHLY and CDR2 is FYNNEI in the germline V gene. CDR3 region: CASSADNEQFF. CDR3 in DNA: TGTGCCAGCAGTGCCGACAATGAGCAGTTCTTC.

This chain uses TRBV20-1 with TRBJ2-5; D ambiguous. V lost 5 bases to trimming and J lost 5 bases, with 9 bases between them. Germline V CDR1 and CDR2: DFQATT, SNEGSKA (reference sequence). This CDR3 region has 11 residues. The CDR3 nucleotides read TGCAGTGCTGTTTTTAGGGAGACCCAGTACTTC. Protein product: CSAVFRETQYF.

This rearrangement joins TRBV3-1 to TRBJ2-6, with D perhaps TRBD2 (6 bases). The CDR3 has 12 amino acids. The germline V gene has CDR1 LGHDT and CDR2 YNNKEL (reference sequence). Trimming took 7 bases from V and 9 from J, leaving 10 bases between them. The DNA for the CDR3 is TGTGCCAGCACGGTGGGAGGCAACGTCCTGACTTTC. It is translated as CASTVGGNVLTF.

This chain uses TRBV9 with TRBJ2-7; 8 bases align to TRBD1. The germline V gene has CDR1 SGDLS and CDR2 YYNGEE. This CDR3 region has 13 residues. V shed 3 bases and J 7 bases; nucleotides not matched to a gene: 6. This CDR3 is CASSGQGLSEQYF. The CDR3 DNA sequence: TGTGCCAGCAGCGGACAGGGGTTAAGTGAGCAGTACTTC. Filled out from reference TRBV9 and TRBJ2-7, the complete variable domain reads DSGVTQTPKHLITATGQRVTLRCSPRSGDLSVYWYQQSLDQGLQFLIQYYNGEERAKGNILERFSAQQFPDLHSELNLSSLELGDSALYFCASSGQGLSEQYFGPGTRLTVT.

The chain employs TRBV5-4 and TRBJ2-6; D is possibly TRBD1 (5 bases). This CDR3 region has 17 residues. V gave up 2 bases and J gave up 0 bases, with 12 bases separating them. Germline V gene sequence: CDR1 SGHNT, CDR2 YYREEE (reference sequence). The CDR3 region is CASSLFTGDSGANVLTF. The CDR3 nucleotides are TGTGCCAGCAGCTTATTTACAGGAGACTCTGGGGCCAACGTCCTGACTTTC.